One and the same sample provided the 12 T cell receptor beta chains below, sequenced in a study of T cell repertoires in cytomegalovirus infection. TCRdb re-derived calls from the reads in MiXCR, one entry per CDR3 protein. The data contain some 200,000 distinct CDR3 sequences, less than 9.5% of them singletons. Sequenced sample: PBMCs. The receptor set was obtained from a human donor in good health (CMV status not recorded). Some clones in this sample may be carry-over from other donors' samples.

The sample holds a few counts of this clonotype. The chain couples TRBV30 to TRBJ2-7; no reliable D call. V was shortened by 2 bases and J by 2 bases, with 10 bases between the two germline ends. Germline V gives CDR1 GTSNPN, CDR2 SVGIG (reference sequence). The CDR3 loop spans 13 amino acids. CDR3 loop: CAWSLTYTYEQYF. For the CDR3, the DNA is TGTGCCTGGAGTCTAACATATACCTACGAGCAGTACTTC.

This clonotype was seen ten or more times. CDR3 sequence (DNA): TGTGCCAGCAGCGACCAACGGACTAGCGGGAGCAACAATGAGCAGTTCTTC. It is translated as CASSDQRTSGSNNEQFF. The V call is TRBV9, the J call TRBJ2-1; 13 bases match TRBD2. CDR3 length: 17 residues. V lost 3 bases, J lost 5 bases, and 8 bases stayed unmatched. CDR1 and CDR2 (germline): SGDLS, YYNGEE.

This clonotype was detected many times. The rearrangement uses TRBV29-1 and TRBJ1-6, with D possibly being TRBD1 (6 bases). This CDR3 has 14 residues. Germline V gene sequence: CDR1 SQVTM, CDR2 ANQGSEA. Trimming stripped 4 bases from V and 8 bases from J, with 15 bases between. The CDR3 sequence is CSVGGPGTDSPLHF. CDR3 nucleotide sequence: TGCAGCGTTGGGGGGCCGGGAACGGATTCACCCCTCCACTTT.

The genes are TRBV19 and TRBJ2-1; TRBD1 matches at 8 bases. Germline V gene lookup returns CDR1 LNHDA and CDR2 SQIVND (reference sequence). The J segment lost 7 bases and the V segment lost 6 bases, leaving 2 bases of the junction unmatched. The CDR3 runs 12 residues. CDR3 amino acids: CASSRTGNEQFF. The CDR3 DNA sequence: TGTGCCAGTAGCCGGACAGGGAATGAGCAGTTCTTC.

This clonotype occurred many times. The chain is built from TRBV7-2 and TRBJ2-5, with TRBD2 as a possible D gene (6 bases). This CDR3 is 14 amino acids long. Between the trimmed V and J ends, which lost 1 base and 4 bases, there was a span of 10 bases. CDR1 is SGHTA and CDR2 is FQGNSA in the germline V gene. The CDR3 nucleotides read TGTGCCAGCAGCTTAGTCGGGGGAGCAGAGACCCAGTACTTC. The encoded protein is CASSLVGGAETQYF.

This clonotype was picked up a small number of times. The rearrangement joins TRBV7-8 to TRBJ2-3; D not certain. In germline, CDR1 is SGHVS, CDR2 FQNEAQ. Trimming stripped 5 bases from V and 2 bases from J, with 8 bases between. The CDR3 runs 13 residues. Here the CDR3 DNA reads TGTGCCAGCAGCAGTGGTAACACAGATACGCAGTATTTT. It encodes CASSSGNTDTQYF.

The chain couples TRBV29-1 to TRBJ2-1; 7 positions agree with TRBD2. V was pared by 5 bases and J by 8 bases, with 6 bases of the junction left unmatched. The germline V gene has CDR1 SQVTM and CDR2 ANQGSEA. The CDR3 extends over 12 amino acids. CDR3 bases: TGCAGCGTTCCGGGAGGTGGGTATGAGCAGTTCTTC. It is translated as CSVPGGGYEQFF.

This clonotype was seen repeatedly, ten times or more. CDR3 in DNA: TGTGCCAGCAGCTTAAGACTAGGTCGGGACGAGCAGTACTTC. Translated: CASSLRLGRDEQYF. The chain employs TRBV7-2 and TRBJ2-7, with D possibly matching TRBD2 (6 bases). Per the germline V gene, CDR1 is SGHTA and CDR2 is FQGNSA. V was shortened by 2 bases and J by 5 bases, with 13 bases between the two germline ends. The CDR3 extends over 14 amino acids.

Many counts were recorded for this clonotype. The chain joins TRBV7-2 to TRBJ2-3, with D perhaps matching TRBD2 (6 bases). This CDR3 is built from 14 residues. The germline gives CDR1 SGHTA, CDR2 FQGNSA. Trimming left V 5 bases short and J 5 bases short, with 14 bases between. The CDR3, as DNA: TGTGCCAGCAGCGCCAGGGAGGCGTTAGATACGCAGTATTTT. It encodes CASSAREALDTQYF.

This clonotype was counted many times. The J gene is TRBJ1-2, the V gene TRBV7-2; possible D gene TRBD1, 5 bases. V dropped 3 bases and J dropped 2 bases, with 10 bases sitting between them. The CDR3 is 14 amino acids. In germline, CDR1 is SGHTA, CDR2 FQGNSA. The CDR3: CASSLGPGNYGYTF. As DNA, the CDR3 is TGTGCCAGCAGCTTGGGGCCAGGAAACTATGGCTACACCTTC.

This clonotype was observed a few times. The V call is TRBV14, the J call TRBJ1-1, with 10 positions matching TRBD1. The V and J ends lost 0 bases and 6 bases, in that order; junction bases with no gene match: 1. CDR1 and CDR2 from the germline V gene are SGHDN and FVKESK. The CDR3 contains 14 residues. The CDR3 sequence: CASSQEGTGAEAFF. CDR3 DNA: TGTGCCAGCAGCCAAGAGGGGACAGGGGCTGAAGCTTTCTTT.

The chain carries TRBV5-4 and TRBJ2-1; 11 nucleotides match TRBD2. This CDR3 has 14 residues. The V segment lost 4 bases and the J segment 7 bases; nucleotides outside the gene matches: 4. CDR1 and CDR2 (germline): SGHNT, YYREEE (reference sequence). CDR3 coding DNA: TGTGCCAGCAGCGGTACTAGCGGGAGAAATGAGCAGTTCTTC. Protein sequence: CASSGTSGRNEQFF.